These 21 T cell receptor beta chains came from one sample sequenced in a study of PD-L1 blockade in urothelial cancer. Sequenced by immunoSEQ multiplex PCR; TCRdb stores in-frame clones only, minus some. The data hold 33,000 or so clones, with around 80% observed a single time. The sample consisted of PBMCs, taken around atezolizumab (anti-PD-L1) treatment. These receptors were obtained from an older man with urothelial cancer.

The sample holds a few counts of this clone. V is TRBV6-1 and J is TRBJ1-2; 9 bases agree with TRBD1. Per germline, CDR1 MNHNS and CDR2 SASEGT. The V and J ends lost 4 bases and 4 bases, in that order; junction bases with no gene match: 4. CDR3 length: 14 residues. CDR3 DNA: TGTGCCAGCAGTGGGGGACAGGGAGTCTATGGCTACACCTTC. This translates into CASSGGQGVYGYTF.

The chain has TRBV7-2 and TRBJ2-3; tentatively, D is TRBD2 (5 bases). The CDR3 consists of 18 residues. V was cut by 0 bases and J by 2 bases, with 18 bases left in between. Germline V gene sequence: CDR1 SGHTA, CDR2 FQGNSA. Here the CDR3 DNA reads TGTGCCAGCAGCTTAGCGATAGCTAGCACCCTCCTCACAGATACGCAGTATTTT. Translating it yields CASSLAIASTLLTDTQYF.

The rearrangement uses TRBV15 and TRBJ1-5; D perhaps matches TRBD1 (6 bases). Germline CDR1 reads LNHNV; CDR2 reads YYDKDF (reference sequence). The length of the CDR3 is 14 residues. Trimming removed 1 base at V and 7 bases at J, with 11 bases between. The CDR3 DNA reads as TGTGCCACCAGCAGAGCAGGGGAGGGGCAGCCCCAGCATTTT. Amino acids: CATSRAGEGQPQHF.

The chain combines TRBV7-8 with TRBJ2-1; weak D call: TRBD2 (6 bases). The CDR3 spans 14 residues. The V end was cut by 5 bases, the J end by 7 bases, with 15 bases between. CDR1 SGHVS and CDR2 FQNEAQ come from the germline V gene. The CDR3 DNA reads TGTGCCAGCAGCCTCTTCTCGCGGGAAAATGAGCAGTTCTTC. This sequence encodes CASSLFSRENEQFF. Combining the CDR3 with reference TRBV7-8 and TRBJ2-1 gives the whole variable domain GAGVSQSPRYKVAKRGQDVALRCDPISGHVSLFWYQQALGQGPEFLTYFQNEAQLDKSGLPSDRFFAERPEGSVSTLKIQRTQQEDSAVYLCASSLFSRENEQFFGPGTRLTVL.

The chain carries TRBV6-6 and TRBJ2-1; D is undetermined. V was pared by 0 bases and J by 0 bases, with 9 bases between. This CDR3 comprises 16 residues. The germline V gene has CDR1 MNHNY and CDR2 SVGAGI (reference sequence). CDR3 nucleotide sequence: TGTGCCAGCAGTTACTCAGCAGGTAACTCCTACAATGAGCAGTTCTTC. Protein: CASSYSAGNSYNEQFF.

In its sample, this clone was seen once. V and J are TRBV28 and TRBJ2-1, with TRBD2 identical over 8 bases. Looked up from germline, CDR1 is MDHEN and CDR2 is SYDVKM. The V segment lost 0 bases and the J segment 3 bases; nucleotides outside the gene matches: 13. CDR3 length: 19 residues. CDR3: CASSLWGRASGLYYNEQFF. In DNA form, the CDR3 reads TGTGCCAGCAGTTTATGGGGTAGGGCTAGCGGGCTTTACTACAATGAGCAGTTCTTC.

In DNA, the CDR3 is TGTGCCAGCTCTCCGAGGGGAGCAGCGGGAGGCGGCGCAGATACGCAGTATTTT. It translates to CASSPRGAAGGGADTQYF. The V call is TRBV18, the J call TRBJ2-3; 9 bases agree with TRBD2. Trimming took 6 bases from V and 4 from J; bases not matched to a gene: 17. This CDR3 comprises 18 residues. Germline values: CDR1 KGHSH, CDR2 LQKENI.

The rearrangement uses TRBV5-4 and TRBJ1-1; TRBD1 aligns across 7 bases. The CDR3 covers 15 residues. J lost 3 bases, V lost 6 bases, and 11 bases had no gene match. Per the germline V gene, CDR1 is SGHNT and CDR2 is YYREEE (reference sequence). The chain's CDR3 is CASKFATGAYTEAFF. CDR3 nucleotides: TGTGCCAGCAAATTCGCCACAGGGGCCTACACTGAAGCTTTCTTT.

J is TRBJ1-5 and V is TRBV6-6; D gene ambiguous. The germline V gene encodes CDR1 MNHNY and CDR2 SVGAGI (reference sequence). The CDR3 has 12 amino acids. V was clipped by 0 bases and J by 5 bases, with 2 bases between them. For the CDR3, the DNA is TGTGCCAGCAGTTACTCCGATCAGCCCCAGCATTTT. It specifies CASSYSDQPQHF.

By sample fraction, this clone is medium-sized. This chain joins TRBV2 and TRBJ2-7; D is possibly TRBD1 (5 bases). V shed 4 bases and J shed 5 bases, with 9 bases lying between them. Germline V gives CDR1 SNHLY, CDR2 FYNNEI. The CDR3 length is 12 residues. This CDR3 reads CASSGQGHEQYF. The CDR3 bases are TGTGCCAGCAGTGGGCAGGGCCACGAGCAGTACTTC.

The rearrangement joins TRBV6-5 to TRBJ2-6; a weak D match, TRBD1 (5 bases). Deletions cut 8 bases from V and 0 bases from J, with 8 bases between. Germline CDR1 is MNHEY and CDR2 is SVGAGI. The CDR3 runs 14 residues. CDR3 amino acids: CASRQNSGANVLTF. In DNA form, the CDR3 reads TGTGCCAGCCGACAGAACTCTGGGGCCAACGTCCTGACTTTC.

This chain connects TRBV28 to TRBJ2-5; possibly TRBD2 for D (6 bases). Germline CDR1 MDHEN, CDR2 SYDVKM. CDR3 length: 14 residues. V lost 2 bases, J lost 4 bases, and 11 bases lay in between. The CDR3 reads CASSLGGRGETQYF. For the CDR3, the DNA is TGTGCCAGCAGTTTAGGAGGGCGGGGAGAGACCCAGTACTTC.

The CDR3 DNA is TGTGCCAGCAGTGATTACGCTAGCGGGACTTACAATGAGCAGTTCTTC. It codes for CASSDYASGTYNEQFF. This chain links TRBV6-1 with TRBJ2-1; 9 bases align to TRBD2. V was clipped by 3 bases and J by 4 bases; unmatched bases: 7. Germline V CDR1 and CDR2: MNHNS, SASEGT. The CDR3 is 16 residues long.

The gene calls are TRBV25-1 and TRBJ2-3; 9 positions match TRBD1. V gave up 4 bases and J gave up 7 bases; unmatched junction bases: 6. This CDR3 is 14 amino acids long. Germline CDR1 MGHDK, CDR2 SYGVNS. CDR3 loop: CASSATGGRNTQYF. The CDR3 region has the DNA TGTGCCAGCAGTGCCACAGGGGGCCGAAATACGCAGTATTTT.

This clone was seen a few times. The rearrangement uses TRBV19 and TRBJ1-2, with D perhaps TRBD1 (5 bases). The CDR3 spans 13 residues. Germline V gives CDR1 LNHDA, CDR2 SQIVND (reference sequence). Trimming pared 5 bases from V and 4 bases from J, leaving 11 bases between. The chain's CDR3 is CASSQGLVYGYTF. The CDR3 DNA reads TGTGCCAGTAGTCAGGGTCTGGTCTATGGCTACACCTTC.

The CDR3 region is CASSLAQGEQPQHF. The DNA of the CDR3 is TGCGCCAGCAGCTTGGCGCAGGGTGAGCAGCCCCAGCATTTT. The chain has TRBV5-1 and TRBJ1-5; TRBD1 is a possible D gene (5 bases). CDR1 and CDR2 from the germline V gene are SGHRS and YFSETQ. V lost 0 bases, J lost 7 bases, and 11 bases lay in between. The CDR3 is 14 residues long.

The J gene is TRBJ2-1, the V gene TRBV7-8; 10 bases line up with TRBD2. Trimming at V came to 1 base and at J to 10 bases, leaving 10 bases not matched to a gene. The CDR3 is 16 residues long. Germline CDR1 reads SGHVS; CDR2 reads FQNEAQ. The CDR3 DNA follows: TGTGCCAGCAGCTTAGGATCGGGAGCGGGAGGGCGCGAGCAGTTCTTC. As protein: CASSLGSGAGGREQFF.

The table lists this clone with a few counts. The chain couples TRBV19 to TRBJ1-2; 7 bases are a match to TRBD1. Germline values: CDR1 LNHDA, CDR2 SQIVND (reference sequence). V lost 6 bases and J lost 4; bases outside the gene matches: 2. The CDR3 covers 12 residues. Here the CDR3 reads CASSDRVYGYTF. CDR3 nucleotide sequence: TGTGCCAGTAGCGACAGGGTCTATGGCTACACCTTC.

The gene calls are TRBV7-3 and TRBJ2-2; TRBD2 aligns across 9 bases. The length of the CDR3 is 16 residues. Germline loops: CDR1 SGHTA, CDR2 FQGTGA. Trimming cost V 3 bases and J 6 bases; bases outside gene matches: 8. The CDR3 nucleotides read TGTGCCAGCAGCTTGCGGGGGGGGAGTGTGTCCGGGGAGCTGTTTTTT. Amino acid sequence: CASSLRGGSVSGELFF. Together with reference TRBV7-3 and TRBJ2-2, the CDR3 gives the full variable domain: GAGVSQTPSNKVTEKGKYVELRCDPISGHTALYWYRQSLGQGPEFLIYFQGTGAADDSGLPNDRFFAVRPEGSVSTLKIQRTERGDSAVYLCASSLRGGSVSGELFFGEGSRLTVL.

The chain is built from TRBV7-2 and TRBJ2-3, with D unresolved. Trimming shortened V by 6 bases and J by 0 bases, and 4 bases separated the two germline ends. The CDR3 runs 12 residues. Germline V gene lookup returns CDR1 SGHTA and CDR2 FQGNSA. The CDR3 region is CASRQSTDTQYF. The DNA of the CDR3 is TGTGCCAGCAGACAGAGCACAGATACGCAGTATTTT. The variable domain in full, with the rest retrieved from reference TRBV7-2 and TRBJ2-3, is GAGVSQSPSNKVTEKGKDVELRCDPISGHTALYWYRQSLGQGLEFLIYFQGNSAPDKSGLPSDRFSAERTGGSVSTLTIQRTQQEDSAVYLCASRQSTDTQYFGPGTRLTVL.

The rearrangement links TRBV7-9 to TRBJ1-5; D ambiguous. From germline, CDR1 is SEHNR and CDR2 FQNEAQ (reference sequence). Trimming pared 2 bases from V and 6 bases from J, leaving 8 bases between. The CDR3 consists of 13 residues. As DNA, the CDR3 is TGTGCCAGCAGCTTAATATTCGGTCAGCCCCAGCATTTT. Encoded protein: CASSLIFGQPQHF.